The source of this T cell receptor beta chain is a study of blood T cell repertoires in COVID-19. Under the authors' procedure: By means of reference gene primer amplification, nucleated cell counts were estimated. This table comes from immunoSEQ multiplex PCR, and its TCRdb copy is limited to in-frame clones, with some not included. The V and J calls and clone size were taken over from that table, and D and trimming were inferred from the DNA. The sample lists around 220,000 clones, 86% occurring once. Patients at the Seattle site were enrolled during active infection and followed longitudinally. From germline, CDR1 is MGHRA and CDR2 YSYEKL. Trimming pared 4 bases from V and 5 bases from J, leaving 15 bases between. The CDR3 totals 15 residues.

The TCR sequence derives from a woman aged 45 to 65 with COVID-19, enrolled during active disease. The material sequenced was peripheral blood. The chain uses TRBV4-1 and TRBJ1-5; no reliable D call. CDR3 DNA sequence: TGCGCCAGCAGCCCAAATCAGGTCGGGGATCAGCCCCAGCATTTT. The encoded protein is CASSPNQVGDQPQHF.